This paragraph reports one T cell receptor beta chain. This clonotype was seen at least ten times. Its antigen specificity is not known. The sample holds no much larger clone one base away, and base qualities are not on file. For repertoire sequencing, TCR beta CDR3 regions were amplified from RNA transcripts. The first round of RT-PCR was done with HTBI primers and the Qiagen OneStep RT-PCR kit, and was followed by a second round of multiplex PCR, then size selection and purification. Sequencing of the libraries was carried out on an Illumina HiSeq2000 in paired-end mode with 100 bp reads. In the original analysis: SOAPnuke was used for read processing, and reads with adapters, uncalled bases, a mean Phred below 15, or no exact constant-primer or identifier match were discarded. High-quality paired reads were merged with COPE v1.2.5. Unique nucleotide sequences were defined as clonotypes and aligned to IMGT TRB V, D and J references using MiTCR v1.1. The analysis was limited to V-J combinations with a frequency above 0.0001, which together covered about 99% of repertoires. A TCR clonal expansion and chaos score per V-J combination was defined as the ratio of F50 clonal expansion to chaos observed in the TCRdist matrix. Welch's t-statistics and random forest were used to reduce features to about 13 V-J combinations, which were fed into a naive Bayes classifier. The similarity between thyroid and blood repertoires was quantified using the Morisita-Horn index. TCRdb took the public reads, trimmed them with fastp at Q25, ran MiXCR for clone calling and kept in-frame beta chains. Records with the same CDR3 protein are collapsed into one entry carrying the most frequent genes and DNA. For this entry, the V and J calls and clone size follow TCRdb and not the study's own pipeline. The sample contains 650,000 to 800,000 distinct CDR3 sequences, just over 40% of them found a single time. The ten top clones hold over 2.5% of the sample.

These data belong to a study of Graves' ophthalmopathy and Graves' hyperthyroidism (dated by TCRdb to the late 2010s). Study-wide context: Peripheral blood was collected before any treatment was given, at the time of initial diagnosis. In total, 135 blood samples were TCR-sequenced: some 43 ophthalmopathy, some 75 hyperthyroidism and some 17 hyperthyroidism-to-ophthalmopathy patients. The study used TCR beta repertoire signatures to distinguish Graves' ophthalmopathy from Graves' hyperthyroidism and to predict progression to ophthalmopathy. Following sampling, methimazole starting at 30 mg daily was administered to hyperthyroidism patients, and high-dose intravenous methylprednisolone was administered to ophthalmopathy patients. The independent validation cohort included approximately 19 hyperthyroidism patients plus 17 patients who later progressed from hyperthyroidism to ophthalmopathy. To explore V-J signatures distinguishing ophthalmopathy from hyperthyroidism, a discovery set of under 110 patients (around 42 ophthalmopathy, 57 stable hyperthyroidism) was enrolled. T-cell repertoires of thyroid tissue and blood were compared in five or six hyperthyroidism patients. Study-wide conclusions, independent of this receptor: No statistical method was used to predetermine the sample size, and group allocation was not hidden from the investigators. In cross-validation, the 13-signature model distinguished ophthalmopathy from stable hyperthyroidism with nearly 90% sensitivity and about 81% specificity, and in the test set the corresponding values were around 78% and 73%. In validation, the model predicted ophthalmopathy progression with over 60% sensitivity and around 72% specificity; some 13 predicted patients were CT-confirmed with GO in a median of 6.5 months. Most expanded thyroid clonotypes with a frequency above 0.001 also appeared in blood, which suggests that blood repertoires may reflect the immune response in the thyroid.

Ophthalmopathy patients were characterized by moderately to severely active disease, a Clinical Activity Score of at least 3, a NOSPECS grade of at least 4, and a disease duration under 3 months. Patients with other autoimmune diseases, uncontrolled infections, pregnancy or lactation were excluded. Clinical symptoms, serum thyroxine, TRAb, thyroid ultrasound and orbital computed tomography formed the basis of the diagnosis. Ficoll-Paque density gradient centrifugation was used to isolate PBMCs from approximately 10 ml of fresh peripheral blood. Trizol reagent was used to extract the total RNA, and its quality was then checked on an Agilent 2100 Bioanalyzer. The source material was peripheral blood. The receptor was isolated from an adult man with Graves' ophthalmopathy.

The CDR3 protein sequence reads: CASSKTGSGGYTF. The sequenced DNA: TGTGCCAGCAGCAAGACAGGGAGCGGGGGCTACACCTTC. The rearrangement joined TRBV9 to TRBJ1-2, with 7 bases in between that match TRBD1. Trimming removed 4 bases from V and 8 bases from J; the gene matches leave 8 bases unexplained. The CDR3, cysteine through phenylalanine, is 13 amino acids long. The read is trimmed to its CDR3 DNA, 39 bases read in frame from base 1. Looking up the germline V gene yields CDR1 SGDLS and CDR2 YYNGEE.